In this sample, the clone carrying this T cell receptor (beta chain) is medium-sized (0.01 to 0.1%). Its antigen is unidentified. This entry is derived from a study of early T cells in non-severe SARS-CoV-2 infection. Study at large: Sequenced material consisted of bulk RNA (from unsorted whole blood), and chains were unpaired.

Individual cDNA molecules each received unique molecular identifiers attached to them. TCRdb analysed the 5' RACE reads with MiXCR anew, one entry per CDR3 protein. The sample has fewer than 60,000 distinct CDR3 sequences; less than 10% are singletons. Broader study findings: Private and CD4 specificities were missed by VDJdb matching, which favored anti-spike CD8 responses.

The specimen was whole blood, collected at baseline. The receptor comes from an adult who was a healthcare worker with PCR-confirmed SARS-CoV-2 infection or an uninfected control (not recorded which).

The CDR3: CASSSPWAESSYNSPLHF. DNA for the CDR3: TGTGCCAGCAGTTCCCCTTGGGCCGAGAGCTCCTATAATTCACCCCTCCACTTT. The chain joins TRBV28 to TRBJ1-6; D is uncertain. The V end was cut by 4 bases, the J end by 0 bases, with 16 bases between. The germline V gene encodes CDR1 MDHEN and CDR2 SYDVKM. This CDR3 comprises 18 residues.